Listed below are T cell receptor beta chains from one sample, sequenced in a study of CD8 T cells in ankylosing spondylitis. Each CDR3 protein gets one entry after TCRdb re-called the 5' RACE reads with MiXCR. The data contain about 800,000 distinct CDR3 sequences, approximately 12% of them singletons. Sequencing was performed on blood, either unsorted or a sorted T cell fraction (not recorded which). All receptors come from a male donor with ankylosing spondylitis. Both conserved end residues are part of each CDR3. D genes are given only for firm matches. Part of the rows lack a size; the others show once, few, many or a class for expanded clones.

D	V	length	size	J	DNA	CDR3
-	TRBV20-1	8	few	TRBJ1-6	TGCAGTGCTCCACCCCTCCACTTT	CSAPPLHF
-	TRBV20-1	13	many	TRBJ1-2	TGCAGTGCTAGTCTCTCCAGGACGGTTGGCTACACCTTC	CSASLSRTVGYTF
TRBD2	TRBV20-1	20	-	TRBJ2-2	TGCAGTGCTAGGGGTTGGGGACTAGCGGGCCGCAACGCGAACACCGGGGAGCTGTTTTTT	CSARGWGLAGRNANTGELFF
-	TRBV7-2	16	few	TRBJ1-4	TGTGCCAGCAGCGTACAGGGACGGGGATTTGATGAAAAACTGTTTTTT	CASSVQGRGFDEKLFF
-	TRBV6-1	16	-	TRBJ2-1	TGTGCCAGCAGTCCCTACACGTACTTTCGACACAATGAGCAGTTCTTC	CASSPYTYFRHNEQFF
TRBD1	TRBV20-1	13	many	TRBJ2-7	TGCAGTGCTCCGGACAGGCACTCCTACGAGCAGTACTTC	CSAPDRHSYEQYF
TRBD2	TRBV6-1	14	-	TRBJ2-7	TGTGCCAGCAAGCGGGGTACAGGCCCCTACGAGCAGTACTTC	CASKRGTGPYEQYF
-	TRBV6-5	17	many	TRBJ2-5	TGTGCCAGCAGTTACTCGATTAGGCCAGGGACCAGGGAGACCCAGTACTTC	CASSYSIRPGTRETQYF
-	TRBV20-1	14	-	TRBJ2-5	TGCAGTGCTAGGAAGGGTGGGTTCCAAGAGACCCAGTACTTC	CSARKGGFQETQYF
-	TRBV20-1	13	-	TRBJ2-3	TGCAGTGCTAGAGATTGGGATCGGGTTGGGCAGTATTTT	CSARDWDRVGQYF
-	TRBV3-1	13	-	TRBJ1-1	TGTGCCAGCAGCCAAGATTTGAAGGGTACGGCTTTCTTT	CASSQDLKGTAFF
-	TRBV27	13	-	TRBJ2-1	TGTGCCAGCAGTTTCTTGGAGCATAGTGAGCAGTTCTTC	CASSFLEHSEQFF
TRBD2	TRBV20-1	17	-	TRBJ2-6	TGCAGTGCTAGAGCACTAGCGGAACCCTCTGGGGCCAACGTCCTGACTTTC	CSARALAEPSGANVLTF
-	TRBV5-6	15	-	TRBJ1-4	TGTGCCAGCAGCCTAGGGGTACTGACAGTTGAAAAACTGTTTTTT	CASSLGVLTVEKLFF
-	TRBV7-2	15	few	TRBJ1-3	TGTGCCAGCAGCTCTCGACACAGCTCTGGAAACACCATATATTTT	CASSSRHSSGNTIYF
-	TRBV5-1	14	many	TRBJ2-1	TGCGCCAGCAGCCCACTAGGTGGGTCCCATGAGCAGTTCTTC	CASSPLGGSHEQFF
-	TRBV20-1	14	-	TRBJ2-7	TGCAGTGCTAGTTACCCATTTAACTCCTACGAGCAGTACTTC	CSASYPFNSYEQYF
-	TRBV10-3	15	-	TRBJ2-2	TGTGCCATCAGTGAGCGAGGGGACACCACCGGGGAGCTGTTTTTT	CAISERGDTTGELFF
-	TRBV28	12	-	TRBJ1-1	TGTGCCAGCTTGCAGGCGGGCGCTGAAGCTTTCTTT	CASLQAGAEAFF
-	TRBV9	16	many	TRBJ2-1	TGTGCCAGCAGCGTAGGGGATTCCTCTCCCTACAATGAGCAGTTCTTC	CASSVGDSSPYNEQFF
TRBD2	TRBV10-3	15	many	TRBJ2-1	TGTGCCATCAGTGAATCTAGCGGGAGGATAAGCGAGCAGTTCTTC	CAISESSGRISEQFF
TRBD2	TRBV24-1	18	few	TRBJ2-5	TGTGCCACCAGTGATTCACTGACTAGCGGGGATTACCAAGAGACCCAGTACTTC	CATSDSLTSGDYQETQYF
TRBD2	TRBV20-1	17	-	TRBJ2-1	TGCAGTGCTAGACCAAGGGGACTAGCGGACTATTACAATGAGCAGTTCTTC	CSARPRGLADYYNEQFF
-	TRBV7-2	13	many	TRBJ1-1	TGTGCCAGCAGCTTCTCAGGTTACACTGAAGTTTTCTTT	CASSFSGYTEVFF
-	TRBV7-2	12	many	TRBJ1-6	TGTGCCAGCAGCCCTACGAATTCACCCCTCCACTTT	CASSPTNSPLHF
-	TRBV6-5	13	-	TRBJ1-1	TGTGCCAGCAGTTATCAGGGAGAAACTGAAGCTTTCTTT	CASSYQGETEAFF
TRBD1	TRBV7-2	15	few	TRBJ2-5	TGTGCCAGCAGCTCCACGGACAGGCTTGAGGAGACCCAGTACTTC	CASSSTDRLEETQYF
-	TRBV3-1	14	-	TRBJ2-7	TGTGCCAGCAGCTCGGGACCGGGGGTAGTCGAGCAGTACTTC	CASSSGPGVVEQYF
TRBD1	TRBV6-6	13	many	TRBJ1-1	TGTGCCAGCAGATGGACAGGGGACACTGAAGCTTTCTTT	CASRWTGDTEAFF
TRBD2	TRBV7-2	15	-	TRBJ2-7	TGTGCCAGCAGCACCTGGGGACTAGCGGGAGTTGAGCAGTACTTC	CASSTWGLAGVEQYF
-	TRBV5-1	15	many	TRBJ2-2	TGCGCCAGCAGCTTGCTCGGGGGCGAGACCGGGGAGCTGTTTTTT	CASSLLGGETGELFF
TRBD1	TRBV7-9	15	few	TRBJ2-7	TGTGCCAGCAGCTCCACGACAGGGGGATCCTACGAGCAGTACTTC	CASSSTTGGSYEQYF
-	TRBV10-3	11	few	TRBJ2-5	TGTGCCATCAAAGCCGCAGAGACCCAGTACTTC	CAIKAAETQYF
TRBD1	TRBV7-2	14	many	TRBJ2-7	TGTGCCAGCAGCCCGGACAGGATTACCTACGAGCAGTACTTC	CASSPDRITYEQYF
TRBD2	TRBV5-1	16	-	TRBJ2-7	TGCGCCAGCAGCTTGGGGCTAGCGGGGGAAAGCTACGAGCAGTACTTC	CASSLGLAGESYEQYF
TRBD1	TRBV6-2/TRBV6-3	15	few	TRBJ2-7	TGTGCCAGCAGTATTGCGGGACAGGGCTCCTACGAGCAGTACTTC	CASSIAGQGSYEQYF